One and the same sample provided the 20 T cell receptor beta chains below, sequenced in a study of CD8 T cells in ankylosing spondylitis. Points from the study as a whole: One TCR beta motif, made up of eight or nine highly homologous variants, appeared characteristic of ankylosing spondylitis blood.

MiXCR, run by TCRdb on the 5' RACE reads, gives a single entry per CDR3 protein. The sample records about 800,000 distinct CDR3 sequences, 12% being singletons. No antigens are known for them. The sequencing input was blood, either unsorted or a sorted T cell fraction (not recorded which). The receptors were sampled from a male donor with ankylosing spondylitis.

This clonotype was observed a few times. The rearrangement joins TRBV4-1 to TRBJ1-2, with D hard to call. Germline CDR1 MGHRA, CDR2 YSYEKL. V lost 4 bases and J lost 4, with 13 bases in between. The CDR3 has 14 residues. In DNA form, the CDR3 reads TGCGCCAGCAGCCCCCATATTCGGGGCTATGGCTACACCTTC. Translating gives CASSPHIRGYGYTF.

The sample holds a few counts of this clonotype. The chain is built from TRBV4-2 and TRBJ2-3, with D hard to call. Germline CDR1 is LGHNA and CDR2 is YNFKEQ. With 1 base removed from V and 0 bases from J, the gap between germline ends came to 8 bases. The CDR3 extends over 15 amino acids. The CDR3 loop reads CASSQGSYSTDTQYF. The CDR3 nucleotides read TGTGCCAGCAGCCAAGGTTCCTATAGCACAGATACGCAGTATTTT.

Only a few counts were recorded for this clonotype. The gene calls are TRBV6-1 and TRBJ1-1, with D maybe TRBD1 (5 bases). V dropped 6 bases and J dropped 4 bases, with 15 bases sitting between them. CDR3 length: 14 amino acids. Germline V gives CDR1 MNHNS, CDR2 SASEGT. The CDR3 sequence: CASRPGPKATEAFF. DNA of the CDR3: TGTGCCAGCAGACCGGGACCCAAAGCCACTGAAGCTTTCTTT.

This clonotype was seen a handful of times. The chain employs TRBV5-1 and TRBJ2-2; D might be TRBD1 (6 bases). Germline CDR1 SGHRS, CDR2 YFSETQ. V was cut by 1 base and J by 5 bases, with 15 bases left in between. The CDR3 length is 16 residues. The CDR3 loop is CASSLNTGFSTGELFF. The CDR3, as DNA: TGCGCCAGCAGCTTGAACACAGGGTTTTCAACCGGGGAGCTGTTTTTT.

This clonotype was recorded once. V gene TRBV6-2 or TRBV6-3 combines with J gene TRBJ2-1, with TRBD1 matching 8 bases. The germline CDR1 and CDR2 sequences are MNHEY and SVGEGT. CDR3 length: 16 residues. The J segment lost 6 bases and the V segment lost 5 bases, leaving 12 bases of the junction unmatched. The CDR3 sequence: CASSPRDRFFSNEQFF. CDR3 sequence (DNA): TGTGCCAGCAGTCCCCGGGACAGGTTTTTCAGCAATGAGCAGTTCTTC.

The sample holds a few counts of this clonotype. V is TRBV12-3 or TRBV12-4 and J is TRBJ1-2; weak D call: TRBD1 (6 bases). This CDR3 has 15 residues. Trimming shortened V by 3 bases and J by 4 bases, and 15 bases separated the two germline ends. The CDR3 coding sequence is TGTGCCAGCAGTTTTTCAGGGGTGGACGGCTATGGCTACACCTTC. This translates into CASSFSGVDGYGYTF.

This clonotype has at least ten counts. The chain uses TRBV7-2 and TRBJ2-7; a possible D gene is TRBD2 (5 bases). Trimming took off 5 bases at V and 5 bases at J, with 13 bases between the two ends. CDR3 length: 13 amino acids. Looked up from germline, CDR1 is SGHTA and CDR2 is FQGNSA. CDR3 DNA: TGTGCCAGCAGCCCTCGATCTAGCAACGAGCAGTACTTC. Its translation: CASSPRSSNEQYF. Full variable domain (outside the CDR3, taken from reference TRBV7-2 and TRBJ2-7): GAGVSQSPSNKVTEKGKDVELRCDPISGHTALYWYRQSLGQGLEFLIYFQGNSAPDKSGLPSDRFSAERTGGSVSTLTIQRTQQEDSAVYLCASSPRSSNEQYFGPGTRLTVT.

This rearrangement joins TRBV5-1 to TRBJ2-5; maybe TRBD1 (6 bases). Trimming removed 0 bases from V and 0 bases from J, with 15 bases in between. The CDR3 has 17 residues. The germline CDR1 and CDR2 sequences are SGHRS and YFSETQ. The CDR3 nucleotides are TGCGCCAGCAGCTTGGCCCCCGCAGAGGGGGACCAAGAGACCCAGTACTTC. As protein: CASSLAPAEGDQETQYF.

This clonotype was observed a few times. V is TRBV10-3 and J is TRBJ2-2, with 10 bases matching TRBD1. This CDR3 region has 15 residues. The junction had 7 bases not matched to a gene; V was cut back by 8 bases and J by 4 bases. Germline values: CDR1 ENHRY, CDR2 SYGVKD. In DNA, the CDR3 is TGTGCCATCCACCCAGGACAGGGGGTCACCGGGGAGCTGTTTTTT. Translating it yields CAIHPGQGVTGELFF.

The chain couples TRBV20-1 to TRBJ2-3; D remains unclear. CDR1 is DFQATT, CDR2 SNEGSKA, per germline (reference sequence). This CDR3 has 14 residues. In DNA form, the CDR3 reads TGCAGAAGTGTAAAGCCCGCCAGCACAGATACGCAGTATTTT. Translation: CRSVKPASTDTQYF.

The rearrangement links TRBV20-1 to TRBJ2-4, with D unclear. V lost 0 bases and J lost 0, with 12 bases in between. The V gene's germline CDR1 is DFQATT and CDR2 SNEGSKA (reference sequence). There are 16 residues in the CDR3. The DNA for the CDR3 is TGCAGTGCTAGAGATTTAATCGGCCTAGCCAAAAACATTCAGTACTTC. It specifies CSARDLIGLAKNIQYF.

This clonotype was picked up many times. The rearrangement uses TRBV7-9 and TRBJ1-4, with a tentative D call TRBD1 (6 bases). This CDR3 region has 15 residues. CDR1 SEHNR and CDR2 FQNEAQ come from the germline V gene (reference sequence). V dropped 1 base and J dropped 5 bases, with 11 bases sitting between them. The CDR3 nucleotides read TGTGCCAGCAGCTTAGAGTGGCAGGGGAATGAAAAACTGTTTTTT. This sequence encodes CASSLEWQGNEKLFF.

This clonotype was found many times. The chain employs TRBV4-3 and TRBJ2-7, with 10 bases fitting TRBD2. Per the germline V gene, CDR1 is LGHNA and CDR2 is YSLEER. Trimming cost V 0 bases and J 0 bases; bases outside gene matches: 14. This CDR3 comprises 20 residues. CDR3 amino acids: CASSQESILLAGRSSYEQYF. Written as DNA, the CDR3 is TGCGCCAGCAGCCAAGAGTCCATTTTACTAGCGGGACGGAGCTCCTACGAGCAGTACTTC.

On this clonotype itself: The junction does not match germline at one end; this may be a read error. The chain carries TRBV7-9 and TRBJ2-2; tentatively, D is TRBD1 (6 bases). CDR3 length equals 15 residues. Germline V CDR1 and CDR2: SEHNR, FQNEAQ (reference sequence). The CDR3 protein is CASSLVGQSTRELFF. The DNA of the CDR3 is TGTGCCAGCAGCTTAGTAGGACAGAGCACCCGGGAGCTGTTTTTT.

V and J are TRBV2 and TRBJ2-6; the D gene is possibly TRBD2 (6 bases). This CDR3 has 15 amino acids. The germline CDR1 and CDR2 sequences are SNHLY and FYNNEI. The germline V and J ends were trimmed by 3 bases and 8 bases, with 14 bases remaining between them. The CDR3: CASSDSGGYTNVLTF. The CDR3 nucleotides are TGTGCCAGCAGTGATTCTGGGGGGTATACCAACGTCCTGACTTTC.

In this sample, this clonotype turned up many times. This chain uses TRBV7-2 with TRBJ2-1, with TRBD2 identical over 14 bases. After removal of 6 bases from V and 9 bases from J, the junction contained 7 bases not matched to a gene. CDR1 is SGHTA and CDR2 is FQGNSA in the germline V gene. CDR3 size: 15 residues. The CDR3 coding sequence is TGTGCCAGCAGACAAACGGGACTAGCGGGAGTTGAGCAGTTCTTC. This codes for CASRQTGLAGVEQFF.

A few counts support this clonotype. The chain uses TRBV6-2 or TRBV6-3 and TRBJ1-5, with D tentatively TRBD1 (6 bases). There are 12 residues in the CDR3. Trimming cost V 8 bases and J 3 bases, with 8 bases left between them. Germline CDR1 MNHEY, CDR2 SVGEGT. The CDR3 loop reads CASGQYNQPQHF. CDR3 coding DNA: TGTGCCAGCGGACAGTACAATCAGCCCCAGCATTTT.

CDR3 in amino acids: CASSYLWGDEQYF. Written as DNA, the CDR3 is TGCGCCAGCAGCTACCTATGGGGCGACGAGCAGTACTTC. This chain uses TRBV4-3 with TRBJ2-7; the D gene is possibly TRBD1 (5 bases). Trimming removed 5 bases from V and 5 bases from J, with 13 bases in between. The V gene's germline CDR1 is LGHNA and CDR2 YSLEER. The CDR3 is 13 residues long.

This clonotype showed up just a few times. The J gene is TRBJ2-1, the V gene TRBV20-1; D ambiguous. The germline V gene encodes CDR1 DFQATT and CDR2 SNEGSKA (reference sequence). The V end lost 5 bases, the J end lost 7 bases, and 9 bases lay between the germline ends. This CDR3 contains 11 residues. CDR3 nucleotides: TGCAGTGCTTTTCGTTCTAATGAGCAGTTCTTC. It translates to CSAFRSNEQFF.

This clonotype was found a few times. The chain links TRBV7-9 to TRBJ1-6; D is perhaps TRBD1 (5 bases). This CDR3 comprises 13 residues. Germline CDR1 is SEHNR and CDR2 is FQNEAQ (reference sequence). Between the trimmed V and J ends, which lost 5 bases and 8 bases, there was a span of 10 bases. The CDR3 loop is CASSPVQDSPLHF. The CDR3 DNA reads as TGTGCCAGCAGCCCCGTACAGGATTCACCCCTCCACTTT.